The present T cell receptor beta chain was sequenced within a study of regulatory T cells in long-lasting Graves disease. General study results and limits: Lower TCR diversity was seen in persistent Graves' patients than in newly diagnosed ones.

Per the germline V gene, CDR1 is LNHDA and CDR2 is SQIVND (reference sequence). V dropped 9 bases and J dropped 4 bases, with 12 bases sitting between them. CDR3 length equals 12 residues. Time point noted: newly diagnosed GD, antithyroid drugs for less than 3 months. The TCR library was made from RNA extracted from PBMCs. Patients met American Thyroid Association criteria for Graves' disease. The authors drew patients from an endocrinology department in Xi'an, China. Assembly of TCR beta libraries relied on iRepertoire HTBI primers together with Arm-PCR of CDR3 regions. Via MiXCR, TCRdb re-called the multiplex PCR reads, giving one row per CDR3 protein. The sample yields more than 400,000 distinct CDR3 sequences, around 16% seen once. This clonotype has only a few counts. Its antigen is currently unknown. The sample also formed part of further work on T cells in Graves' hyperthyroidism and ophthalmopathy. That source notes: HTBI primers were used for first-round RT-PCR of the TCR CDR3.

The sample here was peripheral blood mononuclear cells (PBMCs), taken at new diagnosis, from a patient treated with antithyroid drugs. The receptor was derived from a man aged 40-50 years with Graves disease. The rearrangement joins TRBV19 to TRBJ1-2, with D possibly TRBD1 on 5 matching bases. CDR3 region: CASSGRIYGYTF. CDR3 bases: TGTGCCAGCTCGGGACGGATCTATGGCTACACCTTC.